This TCR beta chain was identified during a study of T-cell reconstitution after alpha-beta-depleted transplantation in children. The V end lost 3 bases, the J end lost 9 bases, and 9 bases lay between the germline ends. The CDR3 consists of 12 residues. This clonotype has ten or more counts. Researchers prepared the TCRbeta library using unique molecular identifiers, the study reports. TCRdb re-analysed the PCR reads in MiXCR, keeping a single row per CDR3 protein. The table lists approximately 640,000 distinct CDR3 sequences, about 15% of them singletons. The genes are TRBV12-3 or TRBV12-4 and TRBJ2-1, with D tentatively TRBD1 or TRBD2 (5 bases each). Source: PBMCs from the stem cell graft donor, taken from the stem cell graft. This clonotype was sampled from a human donor who donated a stem cell graft to a child with acute myeloid leukemia. The CDR3 loop is CASSFGDGEQFF. The CDR3 DNA follows: TGTGCCAGCAGTTTCGGGGACGGTGAGCAGTTCTTC.